This T cell receptor (beta chain) was retrieved from a study of CD39 and CD103 CD8 tumor-infiltrating T cells (dated 2018 in TCRdb). As for the study more broadly: An HPV-positive HNSCC, an HPV-negative HNSCC, an ovarian cancer and a melanoma patient were represented in the repertoire comparisons shown. Deep sequencing of TCRbeta CDR3 was used to compare the repertoires of CD8 TIL subsets, defined by CD103 and CD39, against those of peripheral memory CD8 T cells.

For each subset, between about 8,500 and 110,000 sorted cells were used for genomic DNA extraction with the DNeasy Blood and Tissue Kit. The immunoSEQ service sequenced and mapped the TCRbeta V-J or V-D-J regions, with coverage above 9x for each sample. The study's processing was this. The analysis included only productive rearrangements exported from the immunoSEQ Analyzer platform, and clonality was assessed using the 500 most abundant clones. The Morisita-Horn similarity index and the Jaccard index were used to quantify repertoire overlap between populations. In about six cancer patients, Morisita-Horn similarity was measured between the TCR repertoires of CD8 T-cell subsets. TCRdb's version of the immuneACCESS table is confined to in-frame rearrangements and falls short of the full clone set. An unresolved V gene accounts for under half of the shortfall where checked; the remainder is of unknown origin. V and J calls and clone size are given by that table; D and trimming were obtained from the DNA. Counted in this sample were about 7,400 clones; around 66% of them appeared once. The biggest ten clones account for roughly three fifths of the sample.

The paper as a whole reports these results and caveats: Compared with DN and SP CD8 TILs and with blood memory CD8 T cells, DP CD8 TILs appeared more oligoclonal, with the top 30 clonotypes covering roughly 55-90%. Clonotypes from DN TILs largely overlapped with peripheral memory CD8 repertoires, while clonotypes from DP TILs were only rarely found in blood or uninvolved lymph node.

Inclusive of the bounding cysteine and phenylalanine, the CDR3 is 12 residues long. Solely the CDR3 DNA is kept, with 36 bases framed from the first base. The V end loses 3 bases and the J end loses 8 bases, and a stretch of 9 bases separates them. The germline V gene (reference sequence) sets CDR1 to SEHNR and CDR2 to FQNEAQ. Worth noting for this clone: What this receptor recognizes is not known. No quality values exist for individual bases; no much larger clone is one base distant.

At the time of sample collection the patients were not on therapy, although prior treatments varied from chemotherapy, radiotherapy, surgery and immunotherapy to no treatment. Thawed cells were enriched for T lymphocytes with a negative-selection kit, adding EpCAM beads for tumor-infiltrating lymphocytes. CD8+CD4-CD45RA- cells were sorted as memory CD8 T cells irrespective of CCR7 expression. Peripheral blood mononuclear cells were isolated by Ficoll-Paque PLUS gradient and cryopreserved before analysis. Populations were sorted to 98% to 99% purity on a FACSAria II, and cell pellets were frozen for TCR sequencing without culture.

Here the chain combines TRBV7-9 and TRBJ2-3; the D gene cannot be named for sure. Sequenced: CD8+ T cells sorted from blood. The label giving this sample's cell subset or site can be read as: total memory CD8 T cells (CD45RA-CCR7+/-) from blood or uninvolved lymph node. This sequence was found in a human donor with head and neck squamous cell carcinoma. The CDR3 reads as follows: CASSFSSPTQYF. Here is the DNA: TGTGCCAGCAGCTTCTCTTCGCCTACGCAGTATTTT.